Listed here are 14 T cell receptor beta chains from one sample, sequenced in a study of shared clonotypes between healthy human individuals. Repertoires were generated with immunoSEQ multiplex PCR, while TCRdb's copy carries only in-frame clones and drops some. The sample has approximately 2.3 million clones; 85% to 95% are singletons. Sequencing was done on a sample of naive CD4+ T cells from PBMCs. Subset indicated: CD45RA+ positively selected. These receptors all come from a young man in good health. Some clones in this sample may be carry-over from other donors' samples.

This sequence joins TRBV7-9 and TRBJ2-5, with D possibly TRBD2 on 6 matching bases. V lost 4 bases and J 4 bases, leaving 19 bases between the germline ends. The germline V gene encodes CDR1 SEHNR and CDR2 FQNEAQ (reference sequence). The CDR3 length is 16 residues. CDR3 sequence (DNA): TGTGCCAGCAGCTCACTGAGGGGATTTAGCGGAGAGACCCAGTACTTC. Its protein product is CASSSLRGFSGETQYF.

The chain employs TRBV27 and TRBJ2-6; maybe TRBD2 (6 bases). CDR1 and CDR2 from the germline V gene are MNHEY and SMNVEV (reference sequence). This CDR3 is 18 amino acids long. V was shortened by 8 bases and J by 0 bases, with 20 bases between the two germline ends. CDR3 bases: TGTGCCAGCGGGGAGGCTCGGATGCTCCTCTCTGGGGCCAACGTCCTGACTTTC. It yields the protein CASGEARMLLSGANVLTF.

For the CDR3, the DNA is TGTGCCAGCAGCCCTGTGGGAGGGGCCATCGGGAGCAATCAGCCCCAGCATTTT. Encoded protein: CASSPVGGAIGSNQPQHF. The rearrangement joins TRBV7-6 to TRBJ1-5, with D possibly matching TRBD1 (5 bases). Trimming removed 5 bases at V and 1 base at J, with 21 bases between. The CDR3 is 18 residues long. The V gene's germline CDR1 is SGHVS and CDR2 FNYEAQ.

The chain recombines TRBV6-5 with TRBJ2-3, with TRBD1 matching 7 bases. The CDR3 spans 16 residues. V lost 2 bases to trimming and J lost 0 bases; unmatched junction nucleotides: 5. The germline gives CDR1 MNHEY, CDR2 SVGAGI. The CDR3 DNA sequence: TGTGCCAGCAGTTACGCGAACAGGGGTAGCACAGATACGCAGTATTTT. This codes for CASSYANRGSTDTQYF.

This clone showed up just a few times. The chain couples TRBV28 to TRBJ1-5; D possibly corresponds to TRBD1 (5 bases). CDR1 MDHEN and CDR2 SYDVKM come from the germline V gene. The V end lost 8 bases, the J end lost 6 bases, and 26 bases lay between the germline ends. CDR3 length equals 17 residues. The CDR3 DNA sequence: TGTGCCAGCGCCCCTTTTGGATACAGGATGACTGGTCAGCCCCAGCATTTT. It yields the protein CASAPFGYRMTGQPQHF.

This clone was counted a single time. The genes are TRBV7-3 and TRBJ1-2; D is uncertain. Germline V lookup: CDR1 SGHTA, CDR2 FQGTGA. The CDR3 loop spans 13 amino acids. Trimming took off 5 bases at V and 6 bases at J, with 13 bases between the two ends. The CDR3 spells CASSPGKLDGYTF. CDR3 DNA sequence: TGTGCCAGCAGCCCCGGCAAGCTAGATGGCTACACCTTC.

The chain carries TRBV23-1 and TRBJ1-1, with D uncertain. TRBV23-1 is an open reading frame whose function is uncertain. V gave up 0 bases and J gave up 6 bases, with 23 bases separating them. The CDR3 runs to 18 residues. CDR3 protein: CASSQSGEEYPRDAEAFF. The CDR3 bases are TGCGCCAGCAGTCAATCTGGTGAGGAATACCCACGAGACGCTGAAGCTTTCTTT.

DNA for the CDR3: TGTGCCAGCAGCCAAGTCAGGCCGGGACTATACCAGGGGGAGCAGTACTTC. Amino acids: CASSQVRPGLYQGEQYF. The chain uses TRBV4-2 and TRBJ2-7, with a possible D match to TRBD2 (7 bases). From germline, CDR1 is LGHNA and CDR2 YNFKEQ. The CDR3 length is 17 residues. Trimming left V 1 base short and J 7 bases short, with 23 bases between.

The chain couples TRBV7-8 to TRBJ2-7; weak D call: TRBD1 (5 bases). Trimming took off 5 bases at V and 5 bases at J, with 10 bases between the two ends. The CDR3 length is 12 residues. Germline CDR1 and CDR2: SGHVS and FQNEAQ. CDR3: CASSLLGDEQYF. For the CDR3, the DNA is TGTGCCAGCAGCCTTCTAGGGGACGAGCAGTACTTC.

This chain uses TRBV27 with TRBJ2-3; D is perhaps TRBD2 (5 bases). With 0 bases removed from V and 1 base from J, the gap between germline ends came to 17 bases. This CDR3 is built from 18 residues. Germline assignment: CDR1 MNHEY and CDR2 SMNVEV (reference sequence). This CDR3 is CASSLSRVGVKGTDTQYF. The CDR3 DNA is TGTGCCAGCAGTTTATCTCGGGTGGGAGTTAAGGGCACAGATACGCAGTATTTT.

The chain uses TRBV7-3 and TRBJ2-5, with TRBD1 matching over 7 bases. Germline values: CDR1 SGHTA, CDR2 FQGTGA. The CDR3 consists of 13 residues. V trimming: 5 bases; J trimming: 5 bases; junction bases outside the gene matches: 5. CDR3 protein: CASSRSRGETQYF. The DNA for the CDR3 is TGTGCCAGCAGCCGATCCAGGGGGGAGACCCAGTACTTC. Using reference TRBV7-3 and TRBJ2-5 for the parts outside the CDR3, the full variable domain is GAGVSQTPSNKVTEKGKYVELRCDPISGHTALYWYRQSLGQGPEFLIYFQGTGAADDSGLPNDRFFAVRPEGSVSTLKIQRTERGDSAVYLCASSRSRGETQYFGPGTRLLVL.

The gene calls are TRBV7-9 and TRBJ1-1, with TRBD1 matching over 9 bases. The germline CDR1 and CDR2 sequences are SEHNR and FQNEAQ (reference sequence). The CDR3 totals 14 residues. The junction had 5 bases not matched to a gene; V was cut back by 5 bases and J by 4 bases. The CDR3 sequence is CASSGQGSGTEAFF. Here the CDR3 DNA reads TGTGCCAGCAGCGGACAGGGGAGTGGCACTGAAGCTTTCTTT.

The sample holds a few counts of this clone. DNA for the CDR3: TGCGCCAGCAGCTTGACCTATTACTCCGGTGCTTTCTTT. It yields the protein CASSLTYYSGAFF. V is TRBV5-1 and J is TRBJ1-1; no definite D call. This CDR3 has 13 residues. CDR1 and CDR2 (germline): SGHRS, YFSETQ. Trimming pared 1 base from V and 11 bases from J, leaving 15 bases between.

This chain's CDR3 is CASSPLRSGGGTEAFF. CDR3 coding DNA: TGTGCCAGTAGTCCCCTTAGGTCAGGAGGAGGAACTGAAGCTTTCTTT. The J gene is TRBJ1-1, the V gene TRBV19; D call uncertain. Trimming left V 5 bases short and J 5 bases short, with 21 bases between. The CDR3 runs 16 residues. Germline V gives CDR1 LNHDA, CDR2 SQIVND (reference sequence).